The source of this T cell receptor beta chain is a study of T cell changes during pregnancy in multiple sclerosis. Only in-frame clones appear in the TCRdb table, and some are missing; sequencing was by immunoSEQ multiplex PCR. The sample includes tens of thousands of clones, roughly 90% of them seen just once. V shed 1 base, J shed 3 bases, and the junction held 2 bases outside the gene matches. The CDR3 consists of 14 residues. Germline V lookup: CDR1 SGDLS, CDR2 YYNGEE. The TCR originated in a female donor with multiple sclerosis, enrolled in a pregnancy study. The sample was CD8+ T cells from peripheral blood mononuclear cells, taken before pregnancy. The V and J genes are TRBV9 and TRBJ2-7; TRBD2 aligns across 9 bases. The CDR3 protein is CASSVSAGGYEQYF. The DNA of the CDR3 is TGTGCCAGCAGCGTATCAGCGGGGGGCTACGAGCAGTACTTC.